This T cell receptor beta chain was sequenced in a study of CD8 T cells in ankylosing spondylitis. Findings and caveats of the study: Peripheral blood samples showed relatively rare disease-linked clones, and these clones were CD8+. According to the report, clones linked to the disease were significantly enriched in matched synovial fluid samples taken from ankylosing spondylitis patients. Earlier work had already found some motif variants in reactive arthritis synovial fluid and blood. For ankylosing spondylitis blood, a TCR beta motif of seven to nine highly homologous variants appeared characteristic.

As to this clonotype: Antigen unknown.

As the method for making TCR beta libraries, quantitative 5'-RACE with molecular barcodes was used. TCRdb passed the 5' RACE reads through MiXCR, listing each CDR3 protein once. This table holds roughly 440,000 distinct CDR3 sequences, roughly a sixth found once. The V gene lost 0 bases and the J gene lost 4 bases, with 13 bases spanning the gap. This CDR3 region has 16 residues. Sequences were obtained from blood, either unsorted or a sorted T cell fraction (not recorded which). The chain couples TRBV12-3 or TRBV12-4 to TRBJ1-5; D is uncertain. The origin of this receptor is a male donor with ankylosing spondylitis. CDR3 sequence reads: CASSLAAVRSNQPQHF. The CDR3 DNA reads TGTGCCAGCAGTTTAGCCGCGGTTCGGTCTAATCAGCCCCAGCATTTT.